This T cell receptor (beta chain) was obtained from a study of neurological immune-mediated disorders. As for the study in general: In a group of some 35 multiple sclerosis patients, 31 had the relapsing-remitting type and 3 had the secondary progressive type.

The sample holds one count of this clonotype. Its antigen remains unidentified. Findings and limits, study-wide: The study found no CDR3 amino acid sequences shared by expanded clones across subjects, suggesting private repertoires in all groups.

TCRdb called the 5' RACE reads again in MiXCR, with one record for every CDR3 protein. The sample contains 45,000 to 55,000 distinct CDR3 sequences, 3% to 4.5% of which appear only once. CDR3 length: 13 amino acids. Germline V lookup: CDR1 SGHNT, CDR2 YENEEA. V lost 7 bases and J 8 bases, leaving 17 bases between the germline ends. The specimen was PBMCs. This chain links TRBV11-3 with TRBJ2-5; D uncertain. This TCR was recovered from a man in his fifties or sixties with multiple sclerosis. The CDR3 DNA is TGTGCCAGCATCCTCACATGGGATGGAACCCAGTACTTC. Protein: CASILTWDGTQYF.